This entry describes one T cell receptor beta chain. Different DNA sequences within this sample yield the same CDR3. The CDR3 is 14 amino acids. Germline CDR1 reads SGHTA; CDR2 reads FQGTGA. Trimming shortened V by 4 bases and J by 1 base, and 10 bases separated the two germline ends. This specimen belongs to a study of blood T cell repertoires in COVID-19. Study background: Spain, Italy and the United States supplied samples that represented acute and convalescent COVID-19.

Repertoires were generated with immunoSEQ multiplex PCR, while TCRdb's copy carries only in-frame clones and drops some. This table holds roughly 79,000 clones, approximately 88% found once. The sample consisted of peripheral blood. The receptor was isolated from a woman aged 45 to 65 with acute or convalescent COVID-19. This chain joins TRBV7-3 and TRBJ1-1, with a possible D match to TRBD1 (5 bases). CDR3 DNA sequence: TGTGCCAGCAGCTCCACAGGACCGAACACTGAAGCTTTCTTT. It translates to CASSSTGPNTEAFF.